This T cell receptor (beta chain) was captured by sequencing in a study of shared clonotypes between healthy human individuals. For this clone: Its antigen is still unknown.

About 30,000 T cell genomes (about 210 ng DNA) went into each sorted-subset replicate. Assay: immunoSEQ multiplex PCR; the TCRdb copy retains only in-frame clones and omits some. The repertoire holds around 2.5 million clones, with 90% to 95% as singletons. General study results and limits: The sampled material consisted only of blood, and tissue repertoires are likely to differ. In the sorted subsets, rarefaction showed sequencing was incomplete despite large depth.

Only Caucasian adults living in Nashville, Tennessee served as donors. Source material: naive CD4+ T cells from PBMCs. Noted subset: CD45RA+ positively selected. This receptor was obtained from a man aged 18 to 35 in good health. Some clones in this sample may be carry-over from other donors' samples.

CDR3 amino acids: CAWSFGGHRTEQYF. The CDR3 DNA sequence: TGTGCCTGGAGTTTCGGGGGCCACCGCACCGAGCAGTACTTC. The chain carries TRBV30 and TRBJ2-7; perhaps D is TRBD1 or TRBD2 (6 bases each). The V gene's germline CDR1 is GTSNPN and CDR2 SVGIG (reference sequence). V lost 2 bases to trimming and J lost 6 bases, with 17 bases between them. CDR3 length: 14 residues.